The clone carrying this TCR beta chain has only a few counts. What it binds is not known. Time point here: pre-sensitization, week 0. Treatment: therapeutic diphenylcyclopropenone sensitization with weekly scalp DPC. Before extraction, the whole blood was not fractionated, and total RNA was taken from it. CDR1 is SNHLY and CDR2 is FYNNEI in the germline V gene. The CDR3 length is 15 residues. Trimming pared 4 bases from V and 4 bases from J, leaving 14 bases between. This specimen belongs to a study of human T cells and chemical hapten exposure. Whole-study context: Patients had diphenylcyclopropenone applied to the scalp weekly throughout the approximately 25-week study. The study, taken as a whole, reports: Donors' alopecia may make their immune response differ from healthy people's.

In the library, unique molecular identifiers were attached to individual cDNA molecules. MiXCR, applied by TCRdb to the RACE reads, yields one record per CDR3 protein. The table shows about 64,000 distinct CDR3 sequences, with about 10% occurring only once. The source is a woman in her thirties or forties with alopecia areata. Some clones in this sample may be carry-over from other donors' samples. The material was whole blood, obtained in connection with sensitization to the hapten diphenylcyclopropenone (DPC). The rearrangement joins TRBV2 to TRBJ1-5; D perhaps matches TRBD1 (5 bases). CDR3 nucleotide sequence: TGTGCCAGCAGTGGACAGAGTATAGCAAATCAGCCCCAGCATTTT. This encodes CASSGQSIANQPQHF.